This is a list of T cell receptor beta chains from one sample in a study of T cell responses to AZD1222 COVID-19 vaccine. The repertoire was sequenced with immunoSEQ multiplex PCR; TCRdb's copy has only in-frame clones and lacks some. The sample has about 67,000 clones, 83% seen once. Sequenced here: peripheral blood, sampled 28 days after the second AZD1222 dose. These receptors were taken from an adult who received the AZD1222 COVID-19 vaccine. Both conserved end residues are part of each CDR3. Each record gives: J gene, D gene, V gene, clone size, CDR3 protein, CDR3 DNA. The D gene is left open where the match is weak. The size of a clone is reported for some rows only, either as once, few or many, or as a class for expanded clones.

TRBJ2-3,NA,TRBV5-1,NA,CASSTSPRGSTDTQYF,TGCGCCAGCAGCACGTCCCCCCGGGGTAGCACAGATACGCAGTATTTT
TRBJ2-5,NA,TRBV9,NA,CASSEWDGQEGWETQYF,TGTGCCAGCAGCGAGTGGGACGGCCAGGAGGGGTGGGAGACCCAGTACTTC
TRBJ1-2,NA,TRBV2,NA,CASSEVAEGSGGYTF,TGTGCCAGCAGTGAAGTCGCGGAGGGGAGTGGTGGCTACACCTTC
TRBJ2-2,NA,TRBV5-1,NA,CASSASTGLTGELFF,TGCGCCAGCAGCGCCAGTACAGGGCTCACCGGGGAGCTGTTTTTT
TRBJ2-7,NA,TRBV11-2,once,CASSLDTGMEQYF,TGTGCCAGCAGCTTAGATACCGGGATGGAGCAGTACTTC
TRBJ2-1,NA,TRBV10-3,NA,CATSAGSTYNEQFF,TGTGCCACCAGTGCAGGGAGTACCTACAATGAGCAGTTCTTC
TRBJ1-6,NA,TRBV15,NA,CATSRVGRQTNSPLHF,TGTGCCACCAGCAGAGTAGGTCGACAGACTAATTCACCCCTCCACTTT
TRBJ2-5,NA,TRBV14,NA,CASSQGFETQYF,TGTGCCAGCAGCCAAGGCTTCGAGACCCAGTACTTC
TRBJ2-5,TRBD2,TRBV28,NA,CASSLTAGGGTQYF,TGTGCCAGCAGTTTAACGGCGGGGGGTGGGACCCAGTACTTC
TRBJ2-3,NA,TRBV5-6,NA,CASSLDGFPGTDTQYF,TGTGCCAGCAGCTTGGACGGGTTTCCCGGCACAGATACGCAGTATTTT
TRBJ1-4,TRBD1,TRBV25-1,once,CASSERGREKLFF,TGTGCCAGCAGTGAAAGGGGGCGGGAAAAACTGTTTTTT
TRBJ2-7,NA,TRBV4-3,few,CASSQDRNAYEQYF,TGCGCCAGCAGCCAAGACAGGAACGCCTACGAGCAGTACTTC
TRBJ1-5,NA,TRBV4-2,NA,CASSQERGNQPQHF,TGTGCCAGCAGCCAAGAACGCGGGAATCAGCCCCAGCATTTT
TRBJ1-5,NA,TRBV12-5,few,CASGFWVNQPQHF,TGTGCTAGTGGTTTCTGGGTTAATCAGCCCCAGCATTTT
TRBJ1-1,NA,TRBV6-5,once,CATWEFRATEAFF,TGTGCCACCTGGGAATTCCGGGCCACTGAAGCTTTCTTT
TRBJ1-3,TRBD1,TRBV5-1,NA,CASSLVPGGTGNTIYF,TGCGCCAGCAGCTTGGTTCCAGGGGGCACTGGAAACACCATATATTTT
TRBJ2-5,NA,TRBV5-1,once,CASSLAVPGETQYF,TGCGCCAGCAGCTTGGCTGTGCCAGGAGAGACCCAGTACTTC
TRBJ1-2,NA,TRBV6-5,NA,CASSNTGNGYTF,TGTGCCAGCAGTAATACAGGGAACGGCTACACCTTC
TRBJ2-2,NA,TRBV5-1,NA,CASGPGRRTEYTGELFF,TGCGCCAGCGGTCCAGGCCGGCGGACGGAGTACACCGGGGAGCTGTTTTTT
TRBJ1-1,NA,TRBV7-2,NA,CASSSYGRATEAFF,TGTGCCAGCAGCTCCTACGGTCGTGCCACTGAAGCTTTCTTT
TRBJ2-4,NA,TRBV6-2/TRBV6-3,NA,CASSYPPGLNVNIQYF,TGTGCCAGCAGTTACCCCCCGGGACTCAACGTAAACATTCAGTACTTC
TRBJ1-2,NA,TRBV7-8,NA,CASSFGAGDDYGYTF,TGTGCCAGCAGCTTTGGGGCAGGGGATGACTATGGCTACACCTTC
TRBJ2-7,TRBD2,TRBV7-9,NA,CASRGLGYEQYF,TGTGCCAGCAGAGGACTAGGGTACGAGCAGTACTTC
TRBJ1-5,TRBD1,TRBV7-8,NA,CASSYTGTGGGEPQHF,TGTGCCAGCAGCTATACCGGGACAGGGGGCGGGGAGCCCCAGCATTTT
TRBJ1-4,TRBD1,TRBV6-1,many,CASSEAGGTGREKLFF,TGTGCCAGCAGTGAAGCGGGGGGGACAGGGCGAGAAAAACTGTTTTTT
TRBJ2-7,NA,TRBV10-3,NA,CAISERVGGIEQYF,TGTGCCATCAGTGAGAGGGTAGGGGGAATCGAGCAGTACTTC
TRBJ2-7,NA,TRBV7-9,once,CASSKRTEYSYEQYF,TGTGCCAGCAGCAAGAGGACCGAGTACTCCTACGAGCAGTACTTC
TRBJ1-2,TRBD1,TRBV5-6,NA,CASSGDSMNYGYTF,TGTGCCAGCAGCGGGGACAGCATGAACTATGGCTACACCTTC
TRBJ2-1,NA,TRBV29-1,NA,CSVEYGLNNEQFF,TGCAGCGTTGAATATGGACTAAACAATGAGCAGTTCTTC
TRBJ1-5,TRBD1,TRBV7-2,NA,CASSLGGQGGDQPQHF,TGTGCCAGCAGCTTAGGGGGACAGGGAGGCGATCAGCCCCAGCATTTT